This TCR beta chain was obtained from a study of blood T cell repertoires in COVID-19. Study information: Collection of acute and convalescent COVID-19 samples took place in the United States, Italy and Spain. PBMCs, B-cell-depleted T cells, or T cells provided the cDNA or gDNA that made up the material.

Some clones are missing from TCRdb's copy, which holds only in-frame ones; the method was immunoSEQ multiplex PCR. The table has some 450,000 clones, around 90% seen once. While infection was still active, Seattle patients were enrolled and then followed longitudinally. Sequenced sample: peripheral blood. This TCR came from a man aged 18-30 years with COVID-19, enrolled during active disease.

The CDR3 here is CASPGTGRYTIYF. The CDR3 nucleotides read TGCGCCAGCCCCGGGACAGGGAGGTACACCATATATTTT. The chain combines TRBV10-1 with TRBJ1-3; 9 bases align to TRBD1. The junction had 7 bases not matched to a gene; V was cut back by 8 bases and J by 8 bases. The CDR3 loop spans 13 amino acids. Germline V lookup: CDR1 WNHNN, CDR2 SYGVQD (reference sequence).